Detailed here is one T cell receptor (beta chain). The sample is drawn from a study of blood T cell repertoires in COVID-19. Across the study: PBMCs, B-cell-depleted T cells, or T cells provided the cDNA or gDNA that made up the material.

Authors' methods: Amplification from reference gene primers served as the basis for estimated nucleated cell counts. The protocol was immunoSEQ multiplex PCR, while the TCRdb copy is restricted to in-frame clones and leaves out a portion. Clone size and V and J calls were adopted from that table, with D and trimming inferred from the DNA. Found here are about 58,000 clones, 70% to 90% of them singletons; the top ten hold around 15%. The germline V gene has CDR1 SEHNR and CDR2 FQNEAQ (reference sequence). The CDR3 is 14 residues long. V shed 1 base and J shed 0 bases, with 6 bases lying between them. The sequence was collected from an older woman with active COVID-19. The chain combines TRBV7-9 with TRBJ2-5; no reliable D call. The material sequenced was peripheral blood. The chain's CDR3 is CASSLGQDQETQYF. CDR3 bases: TGTGCCAGCAGCTTAGGGCAAGACCAAGAGACCCAGTACTTC.